These T cell receptor beta chains were read from a single sample in a study of cytomegalovirus exposure and HLA in healthy donors. The repertoire was sequenced with immunoSEQ multiplex PCR; TCRdb's copy has only in-frame clones and lacks some. The sample yields approximately 120,000 clones, about 80% seen once. The sequenced material came from PBMCs. The receptor source for this set is a woman aged 45-65 years in good health and CMV-seropositive. Each CDR3 is given with its conserved first and last residue. The D gene is left open where the match is weak. The size entry is marked missing in some rows and otherwise reads once, few, many or a size class.

j_call,clone_size,v_call,d_call,cdr3_aa,cdr3_nt
TRBJ1-4,-,TRBV6-1,TRBD1,CASKDRAYEKLFF,TGTGCCAGCAAGGACAGGGCTTATGAAAAACTGTTTTTT
TRBJ2-2,-,TRBV2,TRBD1,CASRRQGGTGELFF,TGTGCCAGCAGGAGACAGGGTGGCACCGGGGAGCTGTTTTTT
TRBJ1-4,-,TRBV19,TRBD1,CASKDRGKTNEKLFF,TGTGCCAGTAAAGACAGGGGCAAAACTAATGAAAAACTGTTTTTT
TRBJ2-3,-,TRBV4-3,TRBD2,CASSQGELGLAGGPDTDTQYF,TGCGCCAGCAGCCAAGGGGAATTGGGACTAGCGGGAGGTCCGGATACAGATACGCAGTATTTT
TRBJ2-3,-,TRBV9,-,CASSVAPAIADTQYF,TGTGCCAGCAGCGTTGCCCCAGCGATTGCAGATACGCAGTATTTT
TRBJ1-1,-,TRBV7-8,-,CASSWNVWEGRDTEAFF,TGTGCCAGCAGCTGGAACGTCTGGGAGGGACGGGACACTGAAGCTTTCTTT
TRBJ1-4,-,TRBV5-1,-,CASSPTVGDNEKLFF,TGCGCCAGCAGCCCGACGGTCGGAGACAATGAAAAACTGTTTTTT
TRBJ2-1,once,TRBV2,-,CALGDGVSSYNEQFF,TGTGCCCTGGGAGACGGGGTTAGCTCCTACAATGAGCAGTTCTTC
TRBJ1-1,-,TRBV13,-,CASRTQGTEAFF,TGTGCCAGCAGGACCCAGGGCACTGAAGCTTTCTTT
TRBJ1-2,-,TRBV2,-,CASTGNYGYTF,TGTGCCAGTACAGGGAACTATGGCTACACCTTC
TRBJ2-7,-,TRBV10-3,TRBD2,CATWTSGTSSSYEQYF,TGTGCCACCTGGACTAGCGGGACTAGCAGTTCCTACGAGCAGTACTTC
TRBJ2-5,-,TRBV7-6,-,CASSLAAGGGETQYF,TGTGCCAGCAGCTTAGCGGCAGGGGGAGGAGAGACCCAGTACTTC
TRBJ2-3,-,TRBV2,-,CASTGAGASTDTQYF,TGTGCCAGCACCGGGGCGGGGGCAAGCACAGATACGCAGTATTTT
TRBJ2-7,-,TRBV6-5,-,CASSYGPQGPYEQYF,TGTGCCAGCAGTTACGGACCACAGGGTCCCTACGAGCAGTACTTC
TRBJ2-1,-,TRBV7-3,TRBD1,CASSLDRRNEQFF,TGTGCCAGCAGCCTGGACAGGAGGAATGAGCAGTTCTTC
TRBJ1-1,-,TRBV11-2,-,CASSRQRRAEAFF,TGTGCCAGCAGCAGACAGCGCAGGGCTGAAGCTTTCTTT
TRBJ2-7,-,TRBV2,TRBD2,CASSAGTSETYEQYF,TGTGCCAGCAGTGCCGGGACTAGCGAGACCTACGAGCAGTACTTC
TRBJ1-2,-,TRBV2,TRBD1,CASSEEGANYGYTF,TGTGCCAGCAGTGAGGAGGGGGCAAACTATGGCTACACCTTC
TRBJ1-2,-,TRBV19,-,CASNLRGGNNYGYTF,TGTGCCAGTAATCTCCGGGGAGGGAATAACTATGGCTACACCTTC
TRBJ2-5,-,TRBV7-2,-,CASSSDAGGETQYF,TGTGCCAGCAGCTCCGACGCCGGCGGGGAGACCCAGTACTTC
TRBJ2-2,-,TRBV6-1,TRBD2,CASRLAGYTGELFF,TGTGCCAGCAGGCTAGCGGGCTACACCGGGGAGCTGTTTTTT
TRBJ2-1,-,TRBV7-2,TRBD2,CASSGGLANHEQFF,TGTGCCAGCAGCGGAGGACTAGCGAACCATGAGCAGTTCTTC
TRBJ1-1,-,TRBV6-6,-,CASTLERTEAFF,TGTGCCAGCACCCTAGAGAGGACTGAAGCTTTCTTT